A selection of T cell receptor beta chains follows, all from one sample in a study of beta chain features in type 1 diabetes. Here immunoSEQ multiplex PCR was the method, and the copy in TCRdb shows in-frame clones only, minus some. The table includes hundreds of thousands of clones, around 16% detected once. The sample was naive CD4+ T cells from blood. The receptors stem from a man younger than 30 with type 1 diabetes. Each CDR3 is given with its conserved first and last residue. A D gene is named only where the DNA matches it firmly. Size is stated for part of the rows, as once, few or many counts, or as a class when the clone is expanded.

d_gene	abundance	j_gene	v_gene	CDR3nt	CDR3aa
TRBD2	few	TRBJ2-7	TRBV6-1	TGTGCCAGCAGTGACGCAGCGGGGGTTCCCTACGAGCAGTACTTC	CASSDAAGVPYEQYF
TRBD1	few	TRBJ2-6	TRBV14	TGTGCCAGCAGCCAGGACAGGGGTTGGGCCAACGTCCTGACTTTC	CASSQDRGWANVLTF
TRBD1	few	TRBJ1-5	TRBV27	TGTGCCAGCAGTGCGAGACAGGGGAGGCGCAATCAGCCCCAGCATTTT	CASSARQGRRNQPQHF
NA	NA	TRBJ1-1	TRBV5-1	TGCGCCAGCAGCCGACCAGCGACCACTGAAGCTTTCTTT	CASSRPATTEAFF
NA	few	TRBJ2-7	TRBV14	TGTGCCAGCAGCTTCAGGCAGACCTACGAGCAGTACTTC	CASSFRQTYEQYF
NA	NA	TRBJ1-1	TRBV10-3	TGTGCCATCAGACAACAGGTTAACACTGAAGCTTTCTTT	CAIRQQVNTEAFF
NA	NA	TRBJ2-7	TRBV6-5	TGTGCCAGCAGTTACTCTACAGGGTTGATTTACGAGCAGTACTTC	CASSYSTGLIYEQYF
NA	NA	TRBJ1-3	TRBV7-2	TGTGCCAGCAGCCGAGGCCATGGAAACACCATATATTTT	CASSRGHGNTIYF
TRBD2	few	TRBJ2-5	TRBV18	TGTGCCAGCTCACCACTTCCAGCGGGAGGAGAGACCCAGTACTTC	CASSPLPAGGETQYF
TRBD1	few	TRBJ2-2	TRBV5-1	TGCGCCAGCAGCCGGGACAGGGGACACACCGGGGAGCTGTTTTTT	CASSRDRGHTGELFF
TRBD1	few	TRBJ1-2	TRBV13	TGTGCCAGCAGCCTGGGACAGGCAAACTATGGCTACACCTTC	CASSLGQANYGYTF
NA	NA	TRBJ2-3	TRBV11-2	TGTGCCAGCAGCATCCGGGACACCCTTCTGACAGATACGCAGTATTTT	CASSIRDTLLTDTQYF
NA	few	TRBJ1-2	TRBV6-5	TGTGCCAGCAGTCGCCGGGCCTCCGGGGACTATGGCTACACCTTC	CASSRRASGDYGYTF
TRBD1	few	TRBJ2-5	TRBV6-6	TGTGCCAGCAGTTTCGGGACAGGACCACAAGAGACCCAGTACTTC	CASSFGTGPQETQYF
NA	few	TRBJ1-1	TRBV7-2	TGTGCCAGCAGCCGAGAGATGAACACTGAAGCTTTCTTT	CASSREMNTEAFF
TRBD2	NA	TRBJ2-3	TRBV28	TGTGCCAGCAGTCAAGCGTCGGGGGGGACAGATACGCAGTATTTT	CASSQASGGTDTQYF
TRBD2	NA	TRBJ2-1	TRBV7-2	TGTGCCAGCAGCTGGGGGAGGACTAGTCGGCTGGGTGAGCAGTTCTTC	CASSWGRTSRLGEQFF
NA	NA	TRBJ2-1	TRBV14	TGTGCCAGCAGCCAAAGGACGAGCGGGCCGGGGAGCTCCTACAATGAGCAGTTCTTC	CASSQRTSGPGSSYNEQFF
NA	few	TRBJ2-5	TRBV7-2	TGTGCCAGCAGCCGAAGAGTTGTTGGCCAAGAGACCCAGTACTTC	CASSRRVVGQETQYF
TRBD1	NA	TRBJ2-5	TRBV30	TGTGCCTGGAGTGTACGTACAGGGGGCTGGGAGACCCAGTACTTC	CAWSVRTGGWETQYF
NA	few	TRBJ1-2	TRBV5-7	TGTGCCAGCAGCTTCGGGACTATCTATGGCTACACCTTC	CASSFGTIYGYTF
NA	NA	TRBJ2-7	TRBV2	TGTGCCAGCATAAGCACCACCATTTCCTACGAGCAGTACTTC	CASISTTISYEQYF
NA	NA	TRBJ1-1	TRBV7-9	TGTGCCAGCAGCTTAGGAGTGTGGTACACTGAAGCTTTCTTT	CASSLGVWYTEAFF
NA	NA	TRBJ2-1	TRBV9	TGTGCCAGCAGCCTAGCCGTTTACAATGAGCAGTTCTTC	CASSLAVYNEQFF
NA	few	TRBJ1-2	TRBV9	TGTGCCAGCAGCGCCTCGGACACGAGCTATGGCTACACCTTC	CASSASDTSYGYTF
NA	NA	TRBJ2-1	TRBV7-2	TGTGCCAGCAGCTTACTCCGGAGCTCCTACAATGAGCAGTTCTTC	CASSLLRSSYNEQFF